A single sample is the source of the 13 T cell receptor beta chains below, sequenced in a study of blood T cell repertoires in COVID-19. The method was immunoSEQ multiplex PCR; TCRdb's version includes in-frame clones alone and lacks a portion of them. The table includes fewer than 150,000 clones, over 70% detected once. The specimen was PBMCs or T cells enriched from blood (not recorded which). Receptors originate from a man aged 50 to 59 in a cohort exposed to, infected with or recovered from COVID-19 (not recorded which).

The gene calls are TRBV29-1 and TRBJ1-5, with D maybe TRBD1 (5 bases). The CDR3 is 13 residues long. Trimming pared 4 bases from V and 2 bases from J, leaving 9 bases between. Germline CDR1 SQVTM, CDR2 ANQGSEA. The CDR3 region is CSVAGGGNQPQHF. For the CDR3, the DNA is TGCAGCGTTGCGGGGGGAGGCAATCAGCCCCAGCATTTT.

To note about this clone: The sample holds other DNA sequences that translate to the same CDR3. J is TRBJ2-6 and V is TRBV18, with 7 nucleotides matching TRBD2. The CDR3 has 15 amino acids. CDR1 and CDR2 (germline): KGHSH, LQKENI. Trimming cost V 3 bases and J 4 bases; bases outside gene matches: 3. The CDR3 reads CASSPGGAGANVLTF. The CDR3 DNA sequence: TGTGCCAGCTCACCGGGAGGGGCGGGGGCCAACGTCCTGACTTTC.

This chain connects TRBV7-2 to TRBJ2-5; D possibly corresponds to TRBD2 (5 bases). This CDR3 spans 14 amino acids. Germline lookup yields CDR1 SGHTA and CDR2 FQGNSA. The ends were cut back, 6 bases at V and 5 bases at J, with 16 bases in the middle. CDR3 DNA: TGTGCCAGCAGTCGCTCCCGGGGTTACGAGACCCAGTACTTC. Its protein product is CASSRSRGYETQYF.

CDR3 DNA sequence: TGTGCCAGCAGTCGCGGGGACCAAAGGGCAAACACCATATATTTT. This encodes CASSRGDQRANTIYF. This chain uses TRBV6-5 with TRBJ1-3; perhaps TRBD1 as D (5 bases). V was clipped by 5 bases and J by 6 bases, with 17 bases between them. This CDR3 has 15 amino acids. The germline CDR1 and CDR2 sequences are MNHEY and SVGAGI.

The V call is TRBV19, the J call TRBJ2-3; 11 bases agree with TRBD2. With V trimmed by 8 bases and J by 2 bases, 3 bases remained unmatched. CDR1 and CDR2 from the germline V gene are LNHDA and SQIVND (reference sequence). The CDR3 contains 14 residues. The CDR3 region is CASSSGGTTDTQYF. In DNA form, the CDR3 reads TGTGCCAGTTCTAGCGGGGGGACCACAGATACGCAGTATTTT.

The CDR3 nucleotides are TGTGCCAGTAGTATGACAGGAACCCTGTTAGATGGCTACACCTTC. It is translated as CASSMTGTLLDGYTF. J is TRBJ1-2 and V is TRBV19, with a possible D match to TRBD1 (6 bases). Trimming left V 3 bases short and J 6 bases short, with 17 bases between. The CDR3 consists of 15 residues. Germline CDR1 reads LNHDA; CDR2 reads SQIVND (reference sequence).

The chain is built from TRBV5-6 and TRBJ2-5; 9 positions agree with TRBD1. Germline V lookup: CDR1 SGHDT, CDR2 YYEEEE. This CDR3 has 15 amino acids. Unmatched junction bases numbered 11, after V lost 4 bases and J lost 7 bases. CDR3 DNA: TGTGCCAGCAGCCGCCCGGACAGGGGTAGTGGGACCCAGTACTTC. Amino acids: CASSRPDRGSGTQYF.

This rearrangement joins TRBV7-8 to TRBJ2-1, with 11 bases that match TRBD2. Germline V gene data show CDR1 as SGHVS and CDR2 as FQNEAQ. V trimming: 4 bases; J trimming: 2 bases; junction bases outside the gene matches: 7. CDR3 length equals 17 residues. CDR3 nucleotide sequence: TGTGCCAGCAGCTCGCGTAGTAGCGGGAGGGCCTACAATGAGCAGTTCTTC. Protein: CASSSRSSGRAYNEQFF.

This chain connects TRBV6-1 to TRBJ1-6, with TRBD1 matching 7 bases. The V and J ends lost 1 base and 10 bases, in that order; junction bases with no gene match: 1. The CDR3 contains 13 residues. Germline CDR1 and CDR2: MNHNS and SASEGT. The DNA of the CDR3 is TGTGCCAGCAGTGAAGTAGGGGGCTCACCCCTCCACTTT. Translation: CASSEVGGSPLHF.

This chain links TRBV6-5 with TRBJ2-5, with 10 positions matching TRBD1. In germline, CDR1 is MNHEY, CDR2 SVGAGI. The CDR3 consists of 15 residues. J was trimmed by 5 bases and V by 6 bases; bases with no gene match: 9. CDR3 protein: CASRSGTGAFETQYF. The CDR3 DNA follows: TGTGCCAGCAGGTCCGGGACAGGGGCGTTCGAGACCCAGTACTTC.

The chain combines TRBV29-1 with TRBJ1-1; TRBD1 might be the D (5 bases). Trimming left V 1 base short and J 5 bases short, with 8 bases between. The CDR3 consists of 12 residues. The germline V gene encodes CDR1 SQVTM and CDR2 ANQGSEA. In nucleotides, the CDR3 is TGCAGCGTTGAAGTCTCAGGGACTGAAGCTTTCTTT. Protein: CSVEVSGTEAFF.

This chain uses TRBV24-1 with TRBJ2-5; TRBD1 matches at 9 bases. Germline values: CDR1 KGHDR, CDR2 SFDVKD. The CDR3 covers 16 residues. With 4 bases clipped from V and 4 bases from J, the junction kept 9 bases outside the gene matches. CDR3 sequence (DNA): TGTGCCACCAGTGACCTGCCGGGACAGGGAATAGAGACCCAGTACTTC. Its protein is CATSDLPGQGIETQYF.

The genes are TRBV7-9 and TRBJ2-3; 7 nucleotides line up with TRBD2. The CDR3 length is 15 residues. V dropped 5 bases and J dropped 0; count of bases not matched to a gene: 5. CDR1 and CDR2 (germline): SEHNR, FQNEAQ (reference sequence). In DNA form, the CDR3 reads TGTGCCAGCAGCCATAGCGGGTCTAGCACAGATACGCAGTATTTT. It specifies CASSHSGSSTDTQYF.